The clone carrying this T cell receptor (beta chain) was counted between two and nine times. The sample is drawn from a study of early T cells in non-severe SARS-CoV-2 infection. Study-level information: Sequenced material consisted of bulk RNA (from unsorted whole blood), and chains were unpaired.

CDR1 MGHRA and CDR2 YSYEKL come from the germline V gene. J lost 9 bases, V lost 2 bases, and 4 bases had no gene match. This CDR3 region has 15 residues. Researchers tagged individual cDNA molecules with unique molecular identifiers. From the 5' RACE reads, TCRdb called clonotypes with MiXCR, one entry per CDR3 protein. The table shows fewer than 85,000 distinct CDR3 sequences, with around 16% occurring only once. V is TRBV4-1 and J is TRBJ1-6; 10 positions match TRBD1. The TCR sequence derives from an adult who was a healthcare worker with PCR-confirmed SARS-CoV-2 infection or an uninfected control (not recorded which). The specimen sequenced was whole blood. For the CDR3, the DNA is TGCGCCAGCAGCCAACGACAGGGGGCGGGTTCACCCCTCCACTTT. This translates into CASSQRQGAGSPLHF.